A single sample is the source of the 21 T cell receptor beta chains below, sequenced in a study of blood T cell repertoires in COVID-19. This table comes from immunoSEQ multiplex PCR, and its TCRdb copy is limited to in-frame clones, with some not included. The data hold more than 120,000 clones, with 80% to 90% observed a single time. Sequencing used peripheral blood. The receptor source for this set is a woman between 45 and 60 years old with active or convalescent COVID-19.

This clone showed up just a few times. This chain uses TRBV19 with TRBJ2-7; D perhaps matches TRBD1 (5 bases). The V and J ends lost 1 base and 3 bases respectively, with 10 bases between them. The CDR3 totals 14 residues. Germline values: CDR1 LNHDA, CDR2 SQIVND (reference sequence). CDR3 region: CASSIGTKDYEQYF. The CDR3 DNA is TGTGCCAGTAGTATAGGGACAAAGGACTACGAGCAGTACTTC.

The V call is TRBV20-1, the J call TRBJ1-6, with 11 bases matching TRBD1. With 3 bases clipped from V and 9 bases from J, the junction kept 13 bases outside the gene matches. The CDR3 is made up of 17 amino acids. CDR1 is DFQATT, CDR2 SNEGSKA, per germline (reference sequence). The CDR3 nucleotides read TGCAGTGCTAGTGACCGGACAGGGGGCGCGTACGGTTCACCCCTCCACTTT. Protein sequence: CSASDRTGGAYGSPLHF.

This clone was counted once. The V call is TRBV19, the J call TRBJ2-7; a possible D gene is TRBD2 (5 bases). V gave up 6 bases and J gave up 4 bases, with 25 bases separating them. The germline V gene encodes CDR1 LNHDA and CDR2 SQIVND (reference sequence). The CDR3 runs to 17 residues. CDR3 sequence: CASSHPPGLRARYEQYF. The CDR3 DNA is TGTGCCAGTAGCCACCCCCCCGGACTCCGGGCCCGGTACGAGCAGTACTTC.

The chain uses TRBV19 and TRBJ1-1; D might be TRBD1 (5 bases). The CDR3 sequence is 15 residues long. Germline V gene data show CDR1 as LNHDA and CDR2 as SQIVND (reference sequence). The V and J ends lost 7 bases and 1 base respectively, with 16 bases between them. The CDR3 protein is CASIKSRGQNTEAFF. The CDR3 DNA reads TGTGCCAGTATAAAAAGCAGAGGACAGAACACTGAAGCTTTCTTT.

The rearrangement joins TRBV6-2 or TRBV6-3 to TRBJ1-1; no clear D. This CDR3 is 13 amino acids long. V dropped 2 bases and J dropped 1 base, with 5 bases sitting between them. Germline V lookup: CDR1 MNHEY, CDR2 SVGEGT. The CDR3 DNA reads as TGTGCCAGCAGTTACCAAAAGAACACTGAAGCTTTCTTT. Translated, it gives CASSYQKNTEAFF.

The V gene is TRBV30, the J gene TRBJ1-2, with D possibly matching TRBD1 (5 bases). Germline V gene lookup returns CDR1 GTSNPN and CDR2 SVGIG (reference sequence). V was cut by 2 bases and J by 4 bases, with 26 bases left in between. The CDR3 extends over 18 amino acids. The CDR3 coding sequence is TGTGCCTGGAGTACGGGACTTCCCGGGACGCCCTTAGGCTATGGCTACACCTTC. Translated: CAWSTGLPGTPLGYGYTF.

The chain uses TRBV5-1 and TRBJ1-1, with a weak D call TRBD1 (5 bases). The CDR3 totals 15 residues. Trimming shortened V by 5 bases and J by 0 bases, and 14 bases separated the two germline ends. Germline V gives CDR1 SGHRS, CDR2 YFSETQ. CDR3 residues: CASSFRTGVNTEAFF. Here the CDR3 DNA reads TGCGCCAGCAGTTTCCGTACGGGGGTGAACACTGAAGCTTTCTTT.

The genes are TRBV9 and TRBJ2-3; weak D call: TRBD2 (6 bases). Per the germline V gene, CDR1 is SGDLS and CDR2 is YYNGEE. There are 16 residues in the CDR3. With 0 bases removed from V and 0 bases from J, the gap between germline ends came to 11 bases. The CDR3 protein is CASSVARGLSTDTQYF. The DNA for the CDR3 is TGTGCCAGCAGCGTAGCGCGGGGTTTAAGCACAGATACGCAGTATTTT.

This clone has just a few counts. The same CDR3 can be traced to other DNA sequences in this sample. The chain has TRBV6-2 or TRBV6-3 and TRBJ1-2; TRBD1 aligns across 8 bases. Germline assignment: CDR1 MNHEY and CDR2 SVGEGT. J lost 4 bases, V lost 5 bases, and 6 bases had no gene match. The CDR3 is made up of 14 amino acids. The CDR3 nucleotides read TGTGCCAGCAGTAGTGGACAGGGAGGCTATGGCTACACCTTC. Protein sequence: CASSSGQGGYGYTF.

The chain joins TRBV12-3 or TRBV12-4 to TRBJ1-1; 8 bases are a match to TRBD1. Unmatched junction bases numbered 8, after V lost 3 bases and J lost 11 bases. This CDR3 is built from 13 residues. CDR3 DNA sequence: TGTGCCAGCAGTTTCACACAGGGGGGAAGGGCTTTCTTT. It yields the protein CASSFTQGGRAFF.

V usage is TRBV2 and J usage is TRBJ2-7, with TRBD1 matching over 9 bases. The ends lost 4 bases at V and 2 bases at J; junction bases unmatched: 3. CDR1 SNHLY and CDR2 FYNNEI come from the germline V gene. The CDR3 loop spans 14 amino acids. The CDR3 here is CASSAGTGTYEQYF. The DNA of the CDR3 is TGTGCCAGCAGTGCCGGGACAGGGACCTACGAGCAGTACTTC.

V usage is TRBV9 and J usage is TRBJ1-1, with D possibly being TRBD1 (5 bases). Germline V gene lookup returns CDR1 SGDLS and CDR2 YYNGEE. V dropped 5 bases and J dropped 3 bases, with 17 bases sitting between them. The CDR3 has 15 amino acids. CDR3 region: CASSYLGRGDTEAFF. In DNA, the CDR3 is TGTGCCAGCAGTTATCTAGGGAGGGGTGACACTGAAGCTTTCTTT.

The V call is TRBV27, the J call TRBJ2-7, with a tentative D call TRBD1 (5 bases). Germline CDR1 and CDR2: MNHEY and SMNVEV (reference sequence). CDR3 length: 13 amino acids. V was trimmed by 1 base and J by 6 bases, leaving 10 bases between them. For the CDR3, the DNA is TGTGCCAGCAGTTTATGCAGGGAATGCGAGCAGTACTTC. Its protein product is CASSLCRECEQYF.

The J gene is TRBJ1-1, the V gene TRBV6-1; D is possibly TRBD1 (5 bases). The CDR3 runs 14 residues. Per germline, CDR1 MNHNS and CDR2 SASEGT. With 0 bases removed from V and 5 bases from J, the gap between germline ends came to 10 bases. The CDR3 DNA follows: TGTGCCAGCAGTGAAGCTTGGGGGGGGACTGAAGCTTTCTTT. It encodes CASSEAWGGTEAFF.

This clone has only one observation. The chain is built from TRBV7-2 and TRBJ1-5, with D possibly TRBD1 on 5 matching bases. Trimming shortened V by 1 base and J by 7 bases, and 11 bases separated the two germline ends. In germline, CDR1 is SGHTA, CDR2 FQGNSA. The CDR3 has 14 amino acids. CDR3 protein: CASSLGGGGQPQHF. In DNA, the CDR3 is TGTGCCAGCAGCTTAGGGGGTGGGGGGCAGCCCCAGCATTTT.

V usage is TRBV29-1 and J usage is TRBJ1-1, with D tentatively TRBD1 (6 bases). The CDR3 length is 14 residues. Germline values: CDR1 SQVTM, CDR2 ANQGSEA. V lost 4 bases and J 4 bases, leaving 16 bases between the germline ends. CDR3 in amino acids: CSVARGAIGTEAFF. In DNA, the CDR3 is TGCAGCGTTGCTCGGGGGGCGATTGGCACTGAAGCTTTCTTT.

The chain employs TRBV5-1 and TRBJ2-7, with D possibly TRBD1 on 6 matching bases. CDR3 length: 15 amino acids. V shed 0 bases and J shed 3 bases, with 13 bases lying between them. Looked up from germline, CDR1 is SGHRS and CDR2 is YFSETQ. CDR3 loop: CASSLVGTPIYEQYF. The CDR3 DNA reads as TGCGCCAGCAGCTTGGTAGGGACACCAATCTACGAGCAGTACTTC. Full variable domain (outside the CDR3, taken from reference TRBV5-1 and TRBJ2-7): KAGVTQTPRYLIKTRGQQVTLSCSPISGHRSVSWYQQTPGQGLQFLFEYFSETQRNKGNFPGRFSGRQFSNSRSEMNVSTLELGDSALYLCASSLVGTPIYEQYFGPGTRLTVT.

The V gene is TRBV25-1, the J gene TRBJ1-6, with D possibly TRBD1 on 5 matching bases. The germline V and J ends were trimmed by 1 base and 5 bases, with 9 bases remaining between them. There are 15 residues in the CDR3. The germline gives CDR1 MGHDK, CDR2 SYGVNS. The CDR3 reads CASSEFAGNNSPLHF. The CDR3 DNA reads TGTGCCAGCAGTGAATTCGCAGGGAATAATTCACCCCTCCACTTT. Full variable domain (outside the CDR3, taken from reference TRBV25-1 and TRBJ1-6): EADIYQTPRYLVIGTGKKITLECSQTMGHDKMYWYQQDPGMELHLIHYSYGVNSTEKGDLSSESTVSRIRTEHFPLTLESARPSHTSQYLCASSEFAGNNSPLHFGNGTRLTVT.

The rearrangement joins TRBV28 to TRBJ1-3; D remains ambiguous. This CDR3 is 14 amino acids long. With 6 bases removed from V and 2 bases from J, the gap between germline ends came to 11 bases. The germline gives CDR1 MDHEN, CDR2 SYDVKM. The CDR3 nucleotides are TGTGCCAGCAGGCTTGGTGCGACTGGAAACACCATATATTTT. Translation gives CASRLGATGNTIYF.

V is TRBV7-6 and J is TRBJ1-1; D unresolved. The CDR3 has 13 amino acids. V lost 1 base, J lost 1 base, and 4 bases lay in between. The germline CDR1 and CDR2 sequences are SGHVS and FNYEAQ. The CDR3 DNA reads TGTGCCAGCAGCTTAGTAGAGAACACTGAAGCTTTCTTT. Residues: CASSLVENTEAFF.

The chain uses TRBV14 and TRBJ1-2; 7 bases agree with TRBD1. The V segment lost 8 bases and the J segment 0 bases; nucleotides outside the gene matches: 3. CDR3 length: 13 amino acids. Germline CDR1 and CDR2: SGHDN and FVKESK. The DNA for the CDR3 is TGTGCCAGCCGACAGGGTACTAACTATGGCTACACCTTC. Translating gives CASRQGTNYGYTF.